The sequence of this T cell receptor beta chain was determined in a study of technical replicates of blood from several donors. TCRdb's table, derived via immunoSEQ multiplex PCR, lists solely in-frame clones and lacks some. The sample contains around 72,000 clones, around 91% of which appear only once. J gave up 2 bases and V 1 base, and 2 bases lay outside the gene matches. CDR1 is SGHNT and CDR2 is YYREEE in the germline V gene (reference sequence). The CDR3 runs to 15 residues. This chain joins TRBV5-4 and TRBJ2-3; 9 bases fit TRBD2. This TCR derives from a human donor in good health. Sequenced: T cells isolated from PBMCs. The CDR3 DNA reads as TGTGCCAGCAGCTTGACTAGCGGGCCCACAGATACGCAGTATTTT. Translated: CASSLTSGPTDTQYF.